The 4 T cell receptor beta chains in this list originate from one sample, sequenced in a study of neurological immune-mediated disorders (dated by TCRdb to between 2019 and 2020). Libraries were constructed by 5' RACE. The data were produced on an Illumina HiSeq 2500. The public reads were run again by TCRdb, first through fastp at Q25 and then through MiXCR, and only productive beta chains were kept. Each CDR3 protein appears once, grouped with its most common genes and DNA. The sample table contains fewer than 85,000 distinct CDR3 sequences; only one count was recorded for around 4.6% of them. 2.2% of the sample rests with the top ten. The sample consisted of PBMCs. The source is a young woman with multiple sclerosis.

The chain has TRBV5-1 and TRBJ2-1; D is unclear. The V end lost 0 bases, the J end lost 9 bases, and 13 bases lay between the germline ends. Germline-derived CDR1 and CDR2 are SGHRS and YFSETQ. This CDR3 contains 14 residues. In DNA form, the CDR3 reads TGCGCCAGCAGCTTGGAAATCCGGTCGGGTGAGCAGTTCTTC. It encodes CASSLEIRSGEQFF.

This clonotype appeared many times. V and J are TRBV20-1 and TRBJ2-7, with 9 positions matching TRBD2. In germline, CDR1 is DFQATT, CDR2 SNEGSKA (reference sequence). The CDR3 loop spans 14 amino acids. V shed 6 bases, J shed 3 bases, and the junction held 9 bases outside the gene matches. The CDR3 sequence: CSAPRVAGDYEQYF. For the CDR3, the DNA is TGCAGTGCCCCGCGGGTAGCGGGAGACTACGAGCAGTACTTC.

This chain connects TRBV7-6 to TRBJ1-3; TRBD1 agrees at 7 bases. In germline, CDR1 is SGHVS, CDR2 FNYEAQ. The V segment lost 4 bases and the J segment 0 bases; nucleotides outside the gene matches: 18. The CDR3 covers 20 residues. This CDR3 is CASSSKKTGIDFSSGNTIYF. CDR3 nucleotides: TGTGCCAGCAGCTCAAAAAAGACAGGGATAGACTTCAGCTCTGGAAACACCATATATTTT.

In its sample, this clonotype was seen many times. This may stem from a read error, because a much larger clone lies one nucleotide away. The CDR3, as DNA: TGCGCCAGCAGCTTGGGCCAGGGAAAAACCATATATTTT. This translates into CASSLGQGKTIYF. The chain has TRBV5-1 and TRBJ1-3; TRBD1 might be the D (5 bases). Germline V gene data show CDR1 as SGHRS and CDR2 as YFSETQ. The CDR3 is 13 residues long.